A single TCR beta chain is shown here with its context. Its antigen is as yet unknown. A single record per CDR3 protein comes from TCRdb applying MiXCR to the 5' RACE reads. The table has around 510,000 distinct CDR3 sequences, about 20% seen once. This sample was included in a study of T-cell memory formation after mild COVID-19. General study points: Cross-reactive memory seemingly joined, as some responding clones were found in pre-infection memory. Contracting CD8+ clones were enriched in EMRA, CD4+ mainly in CM and EM.

Germline lookup yields CDR1 MGHRA and CDR2 YSYEKL. This CDR3 is 16 amino acids long. Trimming removed 3 bases from V and 2 bases from J; junction bases left unmatched: 10. The clonotype was recovered from an adult woman who had mild COVID-19 (a few samples of this study predate the infection). Cell type and time point are not known. The sample comprised PBMCs or a T cell subset sorted from them (not recorded which). The J gene is TRBJ2-7, the V gene TRBV4-1; 7 nucleotides align to TRBD2. The CDR3 DNA reads TGCGCCAGCAGCCAGCCGGGAGGCAAAATAGCCTACGAGCAGTACTTC. It encodes CASSQPGGKIAYEQYF.